Following are 10 T cell receptor beta chains from one sample sequenced in a study of blood T cell repertoires in COVID-19. Sequencing was performed with immunoSEQ multiplex PCR; in TCRdb, only in-frame clones are kept and a portion is missing. The sample contains 150,000 to 200,000 clones, 80% to 85% of which appear only once. The sample consisted of peripheral blood. All receptors derive from a woman aged 25 to 45 with acute or convalescent COVID-19.

Comment on this clone: Other DNA variants within this sample encode the same CDR3. The chain has TRBV5-5 and TRBJ2-3; TRBD2 matches at 12 bases. The CDR3 is 16 residues long. The V gene end was trimmed by 0 bases and the J gene end by 2 bases; junction bases not matched to a gene: 1. The germline CDR1 and CDR2 sequences are SGHKS and YYEKEE (reference sequence). The CDR3: CASSLASGGATDTQYF. CDR3 nucleotide sequence: TGTGCCAGCAGCTTGGCTAGCGGGGGGGCCACAGATACGCAGTATTTT.

The chain has TRBV4-2 and TRBJ2-4; no definite D call. V lost 0 bases and J lost 7, with 10 bases in between. From germline, CDR1 is LGHNA and CDR2 YNFKEQ. CDR3 length equals 14 residues. The CDR3 nucleotides read TGTGCCAGCAGCCAAGATTTAGTTTCCAACATTCAGTACTTC. This gives the protein CASSQDLVSNIQYF.

This chain joins TRBV6-5 and TRBJ2-1; D unresolved. Between the trimmed V and J ends, which lost 8 bases and 5 bases, there was a span of 13 bases. Germline V gives CDR1 MNHEY, CDR2 SVGAGI. This CDR3 region has 13 residues. CDR3 bases: TGTGCCAGCGAGGCAGCCCCTAACAATGAGCAGTTCTTC. This codes for CASEAAPNNEQFF.

J is TRBJ2-5 and V is TRBV7-2; no firm D call. The CDR3 length is 14 residues. CDR1 SGHTA and CDR2 FQGNSA come from the germline V gene. Trimming took off 2 bases at V and 4 bases at J, with 11 bases between the two ends. DNA of the CDR3: TGTGCCAGCAGCTTAAATCCAGGTGGAGAGACCCAGTACTTC. This codes for CASSLNPGGETQYF. The full variable domain, rest sourced from reference TRBV7-2 and TRBJ2-5, is GAGVSQSPSNKVTEKGKDVELRCDPISGHTALYWYRQSLGQGLEFLIYFQGNSAPDKSGLPSDRFSAERTGGSVSTLTIQRTQQEDSAVYLCASSLNPGGETQYFGPGTRLLVL.

The chain couples TRBV5-1 to TRBJ2-1; D remains ambiguous. This CDR3 is 13 amino acids long. V lost 4 bases and J lost 8, with 13 bases in between. Germline lookup yields CDR1 SGHRS and CDR2 YFSETQ. CDR3 DNA: TGCGCCAGCAGCCCCACTAATGTCTATGAGCAGTTCTTC. Encoded protein: CASSPTNVYEQFF.

CDR3 in amino acids: CASSPRPGGELFF. CDR3 DNA: TGTGCCAGCTCACCACGGCCGGGTGGGGAGCTGTTTTTT. The rearrangement joins TRBV18 to TRBJ2-2; D gene unclear. The length of the CDR3 is 13 residues. The V and J ends lost 1 base and 8 bases respectively, with 8 bases between them. Germline V CDR1 and CDR2: KGHSH, LQKENI.

The chain carries TRBV7-9 and TRBJ1-2; the match to TRBD1 covers 8 bases. The CDR3 consists of 14 residues. After removal of 5 bases from V and 5 bases from J, the junction contained 7 bases not matched to a gene. The germline V gene has CDR1 SEHNR and CDR2 FQNEAQ (reference sequence). DNA for the CDR3: TGTGCCAGCAGCCACGGACAGGGCTGGTATGGCTACACCTTC. This translates into CASSHGQGWYGYTF.

The chain has TRBV7-2 and TRBJ1-1; TRBD1 might be the D (5 bases). The CDR3 consists of 11 residues. The germline V gene has CDR1 SGHTA and CDR2 FQGNSA. V was clipped by 4 bases and J by 11 bases, with 11 bases between them. As DNA, the CDR3 is TGTGCCAGCAGCTCAGGGCTTAGGGCTTTCTTT. Its protein is CASSSGLRAFF.

Only a few counts were recorded for this clone. The J gene is TRBJ1-1, the V gene TRBV19; 9 bases match TRBD1. CDR1 LNHDA and CDR2 SQIVND come from the germline V gene (reference sequence). This CDR3 region has 16 residues. The ends lost 5 bases at V and 0 bases at J; junction bases unmatched: 7. The CDR3 sequence is CASSLGTGRLNTEAFF. Here the CDR3 DNA reads TGTGCCAGTAGTTTGGGGACAGGGAGATTGAACACTGAAGCTTTCTTT. The full variable domain, completed using reference TRBV19 and TRBJ1-1, is DGGITQSPKYLFRKEGQNVTLSCEQNLNHDAMYWYRQDPGQGLRLIYYSQIVNDFQKGDIAEGYSVSREKKESFPLTVTSAQKNPTAFYLCASSLGTGRLNTEAFFGQGTRLTVV.

This chain joins TRBV7-2 and TRBJ2-1, with 9 bases lining up with TRBD1. Trimming removed 1 base from V and 6 bases from J; junction bases left unmatched: 13. The CDR3 consists of 18 residues. CDR1 is SGHTA, CDR2 FQGNSA, per germline. CDR3: CASSLVTGQGLGSNEQFF. The CDR3 DNA reads TGTGCCAGCAGCTTAGTGACGGGACAGGGTCTAGGATCCAATGAGCAGTTCTTC.